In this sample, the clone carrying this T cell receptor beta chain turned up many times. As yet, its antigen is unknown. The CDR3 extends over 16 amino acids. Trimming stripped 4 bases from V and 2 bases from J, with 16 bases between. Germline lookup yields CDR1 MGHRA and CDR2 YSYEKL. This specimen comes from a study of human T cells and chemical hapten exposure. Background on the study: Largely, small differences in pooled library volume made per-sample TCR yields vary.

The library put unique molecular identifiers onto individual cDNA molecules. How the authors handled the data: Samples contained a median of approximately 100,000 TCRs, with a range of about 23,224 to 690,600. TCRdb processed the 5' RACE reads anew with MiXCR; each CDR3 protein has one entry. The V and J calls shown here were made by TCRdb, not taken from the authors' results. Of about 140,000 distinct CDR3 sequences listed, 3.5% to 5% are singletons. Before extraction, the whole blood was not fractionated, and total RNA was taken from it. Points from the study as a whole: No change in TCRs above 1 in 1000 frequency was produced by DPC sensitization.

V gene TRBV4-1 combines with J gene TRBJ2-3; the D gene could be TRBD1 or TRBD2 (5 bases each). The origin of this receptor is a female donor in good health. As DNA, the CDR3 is TGCGCCAGCAGCCGACAAGGGCAGGGAGTCACAGATACGCAGTATTTT. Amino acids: CASSRQGQGVTDTQYF.